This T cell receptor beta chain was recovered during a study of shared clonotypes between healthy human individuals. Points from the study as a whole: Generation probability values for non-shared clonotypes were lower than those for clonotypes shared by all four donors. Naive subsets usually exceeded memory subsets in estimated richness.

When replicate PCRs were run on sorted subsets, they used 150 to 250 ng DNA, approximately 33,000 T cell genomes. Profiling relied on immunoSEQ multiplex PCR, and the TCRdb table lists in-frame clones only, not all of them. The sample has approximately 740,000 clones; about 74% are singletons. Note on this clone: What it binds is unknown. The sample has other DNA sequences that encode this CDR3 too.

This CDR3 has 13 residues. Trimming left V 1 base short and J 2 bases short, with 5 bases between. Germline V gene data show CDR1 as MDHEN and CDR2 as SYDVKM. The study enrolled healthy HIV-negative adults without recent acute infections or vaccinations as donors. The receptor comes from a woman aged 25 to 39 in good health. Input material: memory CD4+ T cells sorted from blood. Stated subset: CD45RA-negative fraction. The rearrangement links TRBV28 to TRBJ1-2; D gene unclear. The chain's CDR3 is CASSLSGNYGYTF. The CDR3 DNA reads TGTGCCAGCAGTTTATCAGGAAACTATGGCTACACCTTC.